This T cell receptor (beta chain) comes out of a study of cytomegalovirus exposure and HLA in healthy donors. Deletions cut 1 base from V and 3 bases from J, with 13 bases between. Looked up from germline, CDR1 is SEHNR and CDR2 is FQNEAQ (reference sequence). The CDR3 consists of 15 residues. Primers: 60 Vbeta forward and 13 Jbeta reverse. Produced via immunoSEQ multiplex PCR; TCRdb's table is partial and in-frame only. The sample contains about 160,000 clones, roughly 85% of which appear only once. This TCR came from a woman aged 50 to 65 in good health and CMV-seropositive. The material sequenced was PBMCs. This chain links TRBV7-9 with TRBJ2-7; tentatively, D is TRBD2 (5 bases). CDR3 loop: CASSLDGGGGYEQYF. The CDR3, as DNA: TGTGCCAGCAGCTTAGACGGCGGAGGCGGCTACGAGCAGTACTTC.